This T cell receptor beta chain was identified in a study of tumor-infiltrating lymphocytes in primary liver carcinoma. Study-level information: The neoplasms were of stage T1-T3 N0M0, with dimensions of roughly 4.2 to 11 cm across.

From roughly 0.55 ug of total RNA, TCR beta-specific cDNA was reverse-transcribed using a constant-region primer. Amplification in three nested multiplex PCR rounds with slightly modified ARM-PCR gave rise to TCR beta libraries. Each of the first two PCR rounds ran about 9 cycles with TRBV1-TRBV30 forward and C-beta reverse primers. Via MiXCR, TCRdb re-called the multiplex PCR reads, giving one row per CDR3 protein. The data hold some 130,000 distinct CDR3 sequences, with 55% to 70% observed a single time. Total RNA and DNA came together from approximately 20-30 mg of bulk tissue without cell sorting. Every patient in the cohort had a primary liver carcinoma. That carcinoma was treated by surgical resection. Patients in the cohort were treatment-naive and living with chronic HBV infection. This clonotype was recorded at least ten times. V dropped 5 bases and J dropped 6 bases, with 16 bases sitting between them. The CDR3 loop spans 14 amino acids.

The rearrangement uses TRBV12-3 or TRBV12-4 and TRBJ1-1, with D perhaps matching TRBD1 (6 bases). The origin of this receptor is a woman aged 55-75 years with primary liver carcinoma and hepatitis B virus infection. Sequenced: tumor-adjacent normal liver tissue. The CDR3 protein is CASSLHQGRPEAFF. For the CDR3, the DNA is TGTGCCAGCAGTCTCCACCAGGGGCGGCCTGAAGCTTTCTTT.